The 27 T cell receptor beta chains given below trace back to one sample, sequenced in a study of T cell repertoires in cytomegalovirus infection. A single record per CDR3 protein comes from TCRdb applying MiXCR to the reads. The table shows roughly 500,000 distinct CDR3 sequences, with around 11% occurring only once. The sample taken for sequencing was PBMCs. These receptors came from a human donor in good health (CMV status not recorded). Some clones in this sample may be carry-over from other donors' samples.

This clonotype has just a few counts. The V and J genes are TRBV6-1 and TRBJ1-2; D call uncertain. This CDR3 is 16 amino acids long. Germline V gene data show CDR1 as MNHNS and CDR2 as SASEGT. V was shortened by 6 bases and J by 4 bases, with 21 bases between the two germline ends. The CDR3: CASSQEPRSILYGYTF. The CDR3 DNA sequence: TGTGCCAGCAGCCAAGAGCCAAGGTCGATACTCTATGGCTACACCTTC.

This clonotype appeared many times. The rearrangement uses TRBV7-2 and TRBJ2-2; D remains unclear. CDR1 is SGHTA and CDR2 is FQGNSA in the germline V gene. The CDR3 is 11 amino acids. V was cut by 3 bases and J by 8 bases, with 4 bases left in between. CDR3 DNA sequence: TGTGCCAGCAGCTTCCGAGGGGAGCTGTTTTTT. Translated: CASSFRGELFF.

The rearrangement uses TRBV29-1 and TRBJ2-5, with D possibly TRBD2 on 5 matching bases. Germline values: CDR1 SQVTM, CDR2 ANQGSEA. The CDR3 contains 13 residues. V was clipped by 4 bases and J by 5 bases, with 14 bases between them. CDR3 DNA: TGCAGCGTTGGTGGCGCTCCGGGGGAGACCCAGTACTTC. Translated, it gives CSVGGAPGETQYF.

This clonotype was picked up a small number of times. CDR3 sequence reads: CASSSGNLGSTDTQYF. CDR3 DNA: TGTGCCAGCAGCTCGGGGAACCTCGGAAGCACAGATACGCAGTATTTT. The V gene is TRBV9, the J gene TRBJ2-3; tentative D call: TRBD2 (5 bases). In germline, CDR1 is SGDLS, CDR2 YYNGEE. V lost 4 bases to trimming and J lost 0 bases, with 15 bases between them. The CDR3 contains 16 residues.

In its sample, this clonotype was seen many times. This rearrangement joins TRBV27 to TRBJ2-5; 12 positions agree with TRBD2. This CDR3 has 17 residues. Trimming at V came to 2 bases and at J to 7 bases, leaving 11 bases not matched to a gene. CDR1 is MNHEY, CDR2 SMNVEV, per germline (reference sequence). The CDR3 loop is CASSLRLAGDRRGTQYF. Written as DNA, the CDR3 is TGTGCCAGCAGTTTACGACTAGCGGGAGATCGAAGAGGGACCCAGTACTTC.

The chain carries TRBV5-1 and TRBJ2-1; 9 nucleotides match TRBD2. The J segment lost 8 bases and the V segment lost 1 base, leaving 16 bases of the junction unmatched. Per the germline V gene, CDR1 is SGHRS and CDR2 is YFSETQ. The CDR3 extends over 18 amino acids. The CDR3 here is CASSLIPGGAGGRHEQFF. The CDR3 DNA reads as TGCGCCAGCAGCTTGATCCCAGGGGGAGCGGGGGGCCGTCATGAGCAGTTCTTC.

The genes are TRBV5-1 and TRBJ2-3, with D unresolved. Germline-derived CDR1 and CDR2 are SGHRS and YFSETQ. Trimming shortened V by 0 bases and J by 1 base, and 6 bases separated the two germline ends. The CDR3 has 14 residues. In nucleotides, the CDR3 is TGCGCCAGCAGCTTGGAAATAGGCACAGATACGCAGTATTTT. Amino acid sequence: CASSLEIGTDTQYF.

This clonotype was found many times. This chain links TRBV7-8 with TRBJ1-5; unclear D gene. Trimming took off 3 bases at V and 3 bases at J, with 12 bases between the two ends. The CDR3 contains 15 residues. CDR1 is SGHVS, CDR2 FQNEAQ, per germline. The CDR3 bases are TGTGCCAGCAGCTTCGACGGACGGAACAATCAGCCCCAGCATTTT. The encoded protein is CASSFDGRNNQPQHF.

In this sample, this clonotype turned up many times. V and J are TRBV7-9 and TRBJ2-7; D might be TRBD2 (6 bases). The V gene's germline CDR1 is SEHNR and CDR2 FQNEAQ (reference sequence). The CDR3 sequence is 12 residues long. CDR3 protein: CASRGGIYEQYF. The CDR3 region has the DNA TGTGCATCCCGCGGCGGGATCTACGAGCAGTACTTC.

This clonotype was recorded at least ten times. This rearrangement joins TRBV7-2 to TRBJ1-5; 11 nucleotides align to TRBD1. Germline V gene sequence: CDR1 SGHTA, CDR2 FQGNSA. Losses at the gene ends were 5 bases for V and 6 bases for J; bases not matched to a gene: 6. This CDR3 spans 15 amino acids. The CDR3 bases are TGTGCCAGCAGCCAAGGACAGGGGGCGGGTCAGCCCCAGCATTTT. Protein product: CASSQGQGAGQPQHF.

This clonotype was seen a few times. This rearrangement joins TRBV6-1 to TRBJ1-2, with 10 bases fitting TRBD1. The CDR3 length is 15 residues. V was clipped by 8 bases and J by 0 bases; unmatched bases: 6. Germline V lookup: CDR1 MNHNS, CDR2 SASEGT. The CDR3 nucleotides read TGTGCCAGCCAGACAGGGGGCCTCCCTAACTATGGCTACACCTTC. Amino acids: CASQTGGLPNYGYTF.

This clonotype was detected many times. The rearrangement uses TRBV11-1 and TRBJ2-1, with 15 bases fitting TRBD2. Germline CDR1 is SGHAT and CDR2 is FQDESV (reference sequence). This CDR3 contains 18 residues. With 5 bases clipped from V and 1 base from J, the junction kept 6 bases outside the gene matches. The CDR3 DNA follows: TGTGCCAGCAGCAGACGGACTAGCGGGAGGGGGTCCTACAATGAGCAGTTCTTC. Protein: CASSRRTSGRGSYNEQFF.

This clonotype was observed at least ten times. The genes are TRBV7-8 and TRBJ2-1; 10 positions agree with TRBD2. CDR3 length: 16 amino acids. V trimming: 0 bases; J trimming: 6 bases; junction bases outside the gene matches: 5. CDR1 and CDR2 (germline): SGHVS, FQNEAQ. The CDR3 DNA follows: TGTGCCAGCAGCTTAGCTCCTAGCGGGGGTTTCAATGAGCAGTTCTTC. The encoded protein is CASSLAPSGGFNEQFF.

For this clonotype: Possible read error: a much larger clone is one base away. The chain has TRBV29-1 and TRBJ1-1, with 7 bases aligning to TRBD1. The CDR3 is 13 amino acids. The germline gives CDR1 SQVTM, CDR2 ANQGSEA. V lost 3 bases, J lost 1 base, and 2 bases stayed unmatched. CDR3 in amino acids: CSVDTGANTEAFF. The CDR3 region has the DNA TGCAGCGTTGATACAGGGGCGAACACTGAAGCTTTCTTT.

There are many counts of this clonotype. The chain couples TRBV7-2 to TRBJ2-7, with TRBD2 matching over 7 bases. The V gene end was trimmed by 1 base and the J gene end by 2 bases; junction bases not matched to a gene: 2. The CDR3 length is 14 residues. Germline V gives CDR1 SGHTA, CDR2 FQGNSA. CDR3 nucleotide sequence: TGTGCCAGCAGCTTAGTGGCGGGAGCCTACGAGCAGTACTTC. Its protein product is CASSLVAGAYEQYF.

The table lists this clonotype with a few counts. The chain recombines TRBV18 with TRBJ1-5; the D gene is possibly TRBD1 (6 bases). V was clipped by 6 bases and J by 7 bases, with 19 bases between them. CDR1 and CDR2 from the germline V gene are KGHSH and LQKENI. The CDR3 consists of 15 residues. CDR3 bases: TGTGCCAGCTCCCCCTCGTGGGGGGCTCCACAGCCCCAGCATTTT. Translating it yields CASSPSWGAPQPQHF.

The sample holds many counts of this clonotype. V usage is TRBV6-6 and J usage is TRBJ2-3; 7 bases agree with TRBD2. The CDR3 spans 15 residues. J gave up 1 base and V 3 bases, and 4 bases lay outside the gene matches. Germline CDR1 MNHNY, CDR2 SVGAGI (reference sequence). In DNA, the CDR3 is TGTGCCAGCAGTTATGGGGGGGGGGGCACAGATACGCAGTATTTT. It is translated as CASSYGGGGTDTQYF.

Many counts were recorded for this clonotype. The rearrangement uses TRBV7-2 and TRBJ2-7; 11 bases align to TRBD1. CDR3 length: 15 amino acids. Germline trimming cut 6 bases from V and 2 bases from J; bases unmatched to any gene: 6. From germline, CDR1 is SGHTA and CDR2 FQGNSA. CDR3 sequence: CASRAGTGGTYEQYF. The CDR3 DNA is TGTGCCAGCAGGGCCGGGACAGGGGGTACCTACGAGCAGTACTTC.

This clonotype was seen at least ten times. The genes are TRBV12-3 or TRBV12-4 and TRBJ1-1; 9 bases are a match to TRBD1. J was trimmed by 9 bases and V by 5 bases; bases with no gene match: 4. The CDR3 is made up of 12 amino acids. In DNA form, the CDR3 reads TGTGCCAGCAGTGTGGGACAGGGAAAAGCTTTCTTT. It is translated as CASSVGQGKAFF.

In this sample, this clonotype turned up many times. J is TRBJ2-7 and V is TRBV9, with 11 bases lining up with TRBD2. The length of the CDR3 is 15 residues. CDR1 SGDLS and CDR2 YYNGEE come from the germline V gene. J lost 5 bases, V lost 0 bases, and 4 bases had no gene match. The CDR3 nucleotides read TGTGCCAGCAGCGTAGGAACTAGCGGGAGCCACGAGCAGTACTTC. Translating gives CASSVGTSGSHEQYF.

This clonotype was counted many times. The J gene is TRBJ1-3, the V gene TRBV20-1, with 9 nucleotides matching TRBD1. V lost 2 bases to trimming and J lost 0 bases; unmatched junction nucleotides: 14. Looked up from germline, CDR1 is DFQATT and CDR2 is SNEGSKA (reference sequence). The CDR3 spans 19 residues. CDR3 residues: CSARSIPGQGFSSGNTIYF. In DNA form, the CDR3 reads TGCAGTGCTAGATCCATTCCGGGACAGGGCTTCAGCTCTGGAAACACCATATATTTT.

This clonotype appeared a few times. V gene TRBV7-9 combines with J gene TRBJ1-1, with 9 bases fitting TRBD1. The CDR3 loop spans 15 amino acids. Germline trimming cut 2 bases from V and 3 bases from J; bases unmatched to any gene: 4. Germline CDR1 SEHNR, CDR2 FQNEAQ (reference sequence). CDR3: CASSLYRQGDTEAFF. The CDR3 DNA reads TGTGCCAGCAGCTTATACCGACAGGGGGACACTGAAGCTTTCTTT.

This clonotype came up many times. The chain combines TRBV5-1 with TRBJ2-2, with a weak D call TRBD1 (6 bases). Trimming left V 3 bases short and J 6 bases short, with 15 bases between. CDR1 SGHRS and CDR2 YFSETQ come from the germline V gene. This CDR3 contains 15 residues. As DNA, the CDR3 is TGCGCCAGCAGCTCGTCCCGGGACATGGCCGGGGAGCTGTTTTTT. Protein product: CASSSSRDMAGELFF.

This clonotype was seen a handful of times. The rearrangement uses TRBV9 and TRBJ2-2, with 7 bases identical to TRBD1. Unmatched junction bases numbered 3, after V lost 3 bases and J lost 4 bases. The CDR3 length is 14 residues. CDR1 SGDLS and CDR2 YYNGEE come from the germline V gene. The CDR3: CASSETGSTGELFF. Here the CDR3 DNA reads TGTGCCAGCAGCGAGACAGGGTCCACCGGGGAGCTGTTTTTT.

On this clonotype itself: A read error may be the cause here, since a much bigger clone is one base away. The chain uses TRBV5-5 and TRBJ2-7, with a weak D call TRBD1 (5 bases). The CDR3 sequence is 13 residues long. Germline-derived CDR1 and CDR2 are SGHKS and YYEKEE (reference sequence). V was pared by 2 bases and J by 5 bases, with 11 bases between. CDR3 protein: CASSFGAFHEQYF. In nucleotides, the CDR3 is TGTGCCAGCAGCTTTGGGGCCTTCCACGAGCAGTACTTC.

The V call is TRBV29-1, the J call TRBJ2-1; 7 bases line up with TRBD2. V dropped 5 bases and J dropped 12; count of bases not matched to a gene: 10. The CDR3 has 12 residues. Germline V gene lookup returns CDR1 SQVTM and CDR2 ANQGSEA. Written as DNA, the CDR3 is TGCAGCGTTCGCCGGAGCGGGGCGTCGCAGTTCTTC. Its translation is CSVRRSGASQFF.

To note about this clonotype: A much larger clonotype is one base distant, so this may be a read error. V usage is TRBV4-2 and J usage is TRBJ1-2; tentative D call: TRBD1 (6 bases). Trimming took off 0 bases at V and 2 bases at J, with 13 bases between the two ends. The CDR3 covers 16 residues. Germline V gene lookup returns CDR1 LGHNA and CDR2 YNFKEQ. CDR3 protein: CASSQEKGGENYGYTF. The CDR3 coding sequence is TGTGCCAGCAGCCAAGAGAAAGGGGGAGAAAACTATGGCTACACCTTC.